The next 9 T cell receptor beta chains were all read from a single sample in a study of control samples from healthy donors and cancer patients. The method was immunoSEQ multiplex PCR; TCRdb's version includes in-frame clones alone and lacks a portion of them. This table has approximately 90,000 clones, 70% to 85% appearing once. Specimen: PBMCs. The receptors here all came from a man between 70 and 80 years old with lung cancer.

The DNA for the CDR3 is TGCGCCAGCAGTCCGGTACCCGGGACGTTCGTTCAGCAGTACTTC. It codes for CASSPVPGTFVQQYF. V is TRBV4-3 and J is TRBJ2-7, with D possibly called TRBD1 or TRBD2 (5 bases each). CDR3 size: 15 residues. Trimming stripped 6 bases from V and 8 bases from J, with 23 bases between. CDR1 LGHNA and CDR2 YSLEER come from the germline V gene.

The rearrangement uses TRBV3-1 (or the pseudogene TRBV3-2) and TRBJ1-1; D not resolved. This CDR3 is built from 14 residues. V lost 4 bases to trimming and J lost 0 bases, with 9 bases between them. Looked up from germline, CDR1 is LGHDT and CDR2 is YNNKEL (reference sequence). The CDR3 DNA follows: TGTGCCAGCAGCCCTACACCGCTGAACACTGAAGCTTTCTTT. Protein product: CASSPTPLNTEAFF.

V and J are TRBV5-1 and TRBJ2-5; no firm D call. Trimming took 3 bases from V and 1 from J, leaving 10 bases between them. From germline, CDR1 is SGHRS and CDR2 YFSETQ. The CDR3 is made up of 14 amino acids. CDR3 coding DNA: TGCGCCAGCAGCTCAGGTACCCCCCAAGAGACCCAGTACTTC. Translated: CASSSGTPQETQYF. The complete variable domain, with remaining parts taken from reference TRBV5-1 and TRBJ2-5, reads KAGVTQTPRYLIKTRGQQVTLSCSPISGHRSVSWYQQTPGQGLQFLFEYFSETQRNKGNFPGRFSGRQFSNSRSEMNVSTLELGDSALYLCASSSGTPQETQYFGPGTRLLVL.

The V gene is TRBV3-1 (or the pseudogene TRBV3-2), the J gene TRBJ2-1; 12 nucleotides align to TRBD1. The germline CDR1 and CDR2 sequences are LGHDT and YNNKEL (reference sequence). V lost 1 base, J lost 8 bases, and 3 bases stayed unmatched. This CDR3 has 15 residues. The CDR3 sequence is CASSQAGQGADEQFF. In DNA, the CDR3 is TGTGCCAGCAGCCAAGCGGGACAGGGGGCCGATGAGCAGTTCTTC.

This clone was recorded only once. The chain combines TRBV9 with TRBJ2-3; D possibly matches TRBD1 or TRBD2 (5 bases each). Germline V lookup: CDR1 SGDLS, CDR2 YYNGEE. CDR3 length equals 18 residues. Trimming took off 3 bases at V and 3 bases at J, with 23 bases between the two ends. This CDR3 is CASSGTGATLTKTDTQYF. CDR3 DNA sequence: TGTGCCAGCAGCGGCACCGGGGCCACCCTAACCAAGACAGATACGCAGTATTTT.

The chain combines TRBV5-4 with TRBJ1-1; 7 positions match TRBD1. The CDR3 sequence is 15 residues long. Trimming at V came to 4 bases and at J to 1 base, leaving 7 bases not matched to a gene. Looked up from germline, CDR1 is SGHNT and CDR2 is YYREEE (reference sequence). CDR3 amino acids: CASSAQQGKNTEAFF. The DNA for the CDR3 is TGTGCCAGCAGCGCGCAACAGGGGAAGAACACTGAAGCTTTCTTT.

The chain links TRBV9 to TRBJ1-1, with 10 bases aligning to TRBD1. The germline CDR1 and CDR2 sequences are SGDLS and YYNGEE. The V and J ends lost 7 bases and 4 bases, in that order; junction bases with no gene match: 10. This CDR3 is 15 amino acids long. CDR3 sequence: CASGPGTGVGTEAFF. DNA for the CDR3: TGTGCCAGCGGACCCGGGACAGGGGTGGGCACTGAAGCTTTCTTT.

The J gene is TRBJ2-1, the V gene TRBV7-3; 8 bases are shared with TRBD1. There are 17 residues in the CDR3. Germline V gene lookup returns CDR1 SGHTA and CDR2 FQGTGA. V shed 3 bases and J 7 bases; nucleotides not matched to a gene: 14. This chain's CDR3 is CASSLGRTGPYGNEQFF. The CDR3 DNA reads TGTGCCAGCAGCTTGGGCCGGACAGGGCCATACGGGAATGAGCAGTTCTTC.

The chain joins TRBV7-2 to TRBJ1-4, with 7 bases fitting TRBD1. Germline V CDR1 and CDR2: SGHTA, FQGNSA. V trimming: 5 bases; J trimming: 4 bases; junction bases outside the gene matches: 4. The CDR3 has 14 amino acids. The CDR3 nucleotides are TGTGCCAGCAGCCCGGACAGGTTTAATGAAAAACTGTTTTTT. As protein: CASSPDRFNEKLFF.